Included here is one T cell receptor beta chain sequence, with context. Its antigen is not known. Germline-derived CDR1 and CDR2 are MGHRA and YSYEKL. The CDR3 covers 16 residues. The V end lost 5 bases, the J end lost 0 bases, and 14 bases lay between the germline ends. This sample is part of a study of blood T cells in healthy people across ages. Combining a sample-barcoded 5' primer with a J-beta primer mix, a second PCR ran for 7 to 11 cycles. MiXCR, applied by TCRdb to the 5' RACE reads, yields one record per CDR3 protein. Among 450,000 to 650,000 distinct CDR3 sequences listed, around 24% were seen once. Findings and caveats of the study: Higher diversity and more naive CD4+ cells were features of long-lived donors, compared to aged donors.

Another study also made use of these data, one on T cells of mothers and their children. Per that study: The search for persistent microchimeric T cell clones detected none.

This chain connects TRBV4-1 to TRBJ2-4, with a tentative D call TRBD1 (5 bases). The receptor's source is a boy aged 10-17 years in good health. Source material: blood. The CDR3: CASSSPGKLAKNIQYF. CDR3 nucleotides: TGCGCCAGCAGCTCCCCAGGGAAATTAGCCAAAAACATTCAGTACTTC.